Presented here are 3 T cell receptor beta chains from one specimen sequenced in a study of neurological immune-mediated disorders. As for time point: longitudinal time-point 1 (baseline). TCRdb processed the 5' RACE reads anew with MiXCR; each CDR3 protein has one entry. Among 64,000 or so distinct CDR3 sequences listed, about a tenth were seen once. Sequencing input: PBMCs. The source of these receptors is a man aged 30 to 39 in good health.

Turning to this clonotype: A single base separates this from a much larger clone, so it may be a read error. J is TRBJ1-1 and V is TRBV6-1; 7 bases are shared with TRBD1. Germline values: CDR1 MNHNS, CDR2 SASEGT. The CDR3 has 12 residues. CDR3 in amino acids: CVSKQGMTEAFF. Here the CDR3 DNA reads TGTGTCAGCAAACAGGGGATGACTGAAGCTTTCTTT.

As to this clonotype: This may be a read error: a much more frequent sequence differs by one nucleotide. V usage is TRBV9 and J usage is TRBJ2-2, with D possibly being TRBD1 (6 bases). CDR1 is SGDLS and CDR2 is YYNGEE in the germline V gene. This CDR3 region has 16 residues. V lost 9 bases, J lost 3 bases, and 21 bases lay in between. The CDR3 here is CAITQDGDTYTGELFF. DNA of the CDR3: TGTGCCATCACCCAAGATGGGGACACTTACACCGGGGAGCTGTTTTTT.

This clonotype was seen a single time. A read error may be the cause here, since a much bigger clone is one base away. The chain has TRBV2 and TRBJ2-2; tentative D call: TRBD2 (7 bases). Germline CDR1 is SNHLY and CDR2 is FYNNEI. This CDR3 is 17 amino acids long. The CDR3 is CVSRAQRGRGDTGELFF. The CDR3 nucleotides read TGTGTCAGCAGGGCTCAACGGGGGAGGGGGGACACCGGGGAGCTGTTTTTT.